A selection of T cell receptor beta chains follows, all from one sample in a study of CD8+ T cells in alopecia areata. Sequencing used immunoSEQ multiplex PCR; TCRdb keeps in-frame clones, though not all of them. The sample yields more than 150,000 clones, around half seen once. Here the sequenced sample was CD8+ T cells sorted from blood, taken at week 0. The receptors derive from a human donor with alopecia areata. Each CDR3 is given with its conserved first and last residue. The order of the fields is J gene, V gene, D gene, clone size, CDR3 DNA, CDR3 protein. The D gene is left open where the match is weak. Only part of the rows carry a size: once, few, many, or a class if the clone is expanded.

j_gene: TRBJ2-4; v_gene: TRBV27; d_gene: TRBD1; abundance: once; CDR3nt: TGTGCCAGCAGTTCCCACAGGGGCTTAAACATTCAGTACTTC; CDR3aa: CASSSHRGLNIQYF
j_gene: TRBJ1-1; v_gene: TRBV28; d_gene: .; abundance: .; CDR3nt: TGTGCCAGCAGTGAGTTGGAGATTAACACTGAAGCTTTCTTT; CDR3aa: CASSELEINTEAFF
j_gene: TRBJ2-4; v_gene: TRBV7-2; d_gene: .; abundance: .; CDR3nt: TGTGCCAGCAGTCAACCAGCTACTGAAAACATTCAGTACTTC; CDR3aa: CASSQPATENIQYF
j_gene: TRBJ2-7; v_gene: TRBV29-1; d_gene: TRBD1; abundance: .; CDR3nt: TGCAGCGTTACAGGGGGAACCTACGAGCAGTACTTC; CDR3aa: CSVTGGTYEQYF
j_gene: TRBJ1-1; v_gene: TRBV9; d_gene: .; abundance: .; CDR3nt: TGTGCCAGCAGCGTAGCAGAAGGGGAGGCTTTCTTT; CDR3aa: CASSVAEGEAFF
j_gene: TRBJ1-1; v_gene: TRBV30; d_gene: .; abundance: .; CDR3nt: TGTGCCTGGATCGGGTCCGGTGAAGCTTTCTTT; CDR3aa: CAWIGSGEAFF
j_gene: TRBJ2-7; v_gene: TRBV30; d_gene: .; abundance: .; CDR3nt: TGTGCCTGGACAGGGGACCACGAGCAGTACTTC; CDR3aa: CAWTGDHEQYF
j_gene: TRBJ2-1; v_gene: TRBV4-3; d_gene: TRBD1; abundance: .; CDR3nt: TGCGCCAGCAGCCAAGATTGGGGACAGGGGTACGATGAGCAGTTCTTC; CDR3aa: CASSQDWGQGYDEQFF
j_gene: TRBJ1-1; v_gene: TRBV4-3; d_gene: .; abundance: .; CDR3nt: TGCGCCAGCAGCCAAGATGTGGCGTTGGACACTGAAGCTTTCTTT; CDR3aa: CASSQDVALDTEAFF
j_gene: TRBJ2-7; v_gene: TRBV30; d_gene: TRBD2; abundance: .; CDR3nt: TGTGCCTGGAGTGGACTAGCGGGGAGCTCCTACGAGCAGTACTTC; CDR3aa: CAWSGLAGSSYEQYF
j_gene: TRBJ1-5; v_gene: TRBV2; d_gene: .; abundance: .; CDR3nt: TGTGCCAGCAGTGAGGGGAGGGGCCTCAATCAGCCCCAGCATTTT; CDR3aa: CASSEGRGLNQPQHF
j_gene: TRBJ1-2; v_gene: TRBV29-1; d_gene: .; abundance: .; CDR3nt: TGCAGCGTTGAAGAGGGGAACTATGGCTACACCTTC; CDR3aa: CSVEEGNYGYTF
j_gene: TRBJ2-7; v_gene: TRBV9; d_gene: .; abundance: .; CDR3nt: TGTGCCAGCAGCGTAGTTGACAGCGCCTACGAGCAGTACTTC; CDR3aa: CASSVVDSAYEQYF
j_gene: TRBJ2-1; v_gene: TRBV5-1; d_gene: .; abundance: .; CDR3nt: TGCGCCAGCAGGCCTCCGGGGGTAGGCAATGAGCAGTTCTTC; CDR3aa: CASRPPGVGNEQFF
j_gene: TRBJ2-4; v_gene: TRBV5-1; d_gene: .; abundance: .; CDR3nt: TGCGCCAGCAGCTCGACAGGTCCGGAGGGTCAGTACTTC; CDR3aa: CASSSTGPEGQYF
j_gene: TRBJ2-3; v_gene: TRBV4-3; d_gene: TRBD1; abundance: few; CDR3nt: TGCGCCAGCAGCCAAGCCCGGGACAGGGGGGCAGATACGCAGTATTTT; CDR3aa: CASSQARDRGADTQYF
j_gene: TRBJ2-7; v_gene: TRBV13; d_gene: TRBD1; abundance: .; CDR3nt: TGTGCCAGCAGCTTAGGTACAGGGGTCAGGTACGAGCAGTACTTC; CDR3aa: CASSLGTGVRYEQYF
j_gene: TRBJ2-1; v_gene: TRBV29-1; d_gene: TRBD2; abundance: .; CDR3nt: TGCAGCGGAACCGAGGGAGCGGGGGACTACAATGAGCAGTTCTTC; CDR3aa: CSGTEGAGDYNEQFF
j_gene: TRBJ1-5; v_gene: TRBV27; d_gene: TRBD1; abundance: .; CDR3nt: TGTGCCAGCAGTTTATCAGGGGGCGAGGGGAATCAGCCCCAGCATTTT; CDR3aa: CASSLSGGEGNQPQHF
j_gene: TRBJ1-5; v_gene: TRBV27; d_gene: TRBD1; abundance: .; CDR3nt: TGTGCCAGCAGTTACACCCCCGGGACAGTCAATCAGCCCCAGCATTTT; CDR3aa: CASSYTPGTVNQPQHF
j_gene: TRBJ2-3; v_gene: TRBV6-1; d_gene: TRBD2; abundance: few; CDR3nt: TGTGCCAGCAGTGAACGGAGCGGGATTAGCACAGATACGCAGTATTTT; CDR3aa: CASSERSGISTDTQYF
j_gene: TRBJ2-1; v_gene: TRBV29-1; d_gene: TRBD1; abundance: .; CDR3nt: TGCAGCGTTCTGTCAGGGGGTCCCTACAATGAGCAGTTCTTC; CDR3aa: CSVLSGGPYNEQFF
j_gene: TRBJ1-1; v_gene: TRBV30; d_gene: .; abundance: .; CDR3nt: TGTGCCTGGCAGGGGAACACTGAAGCTTTCTTT; CDR3aa: CAWQGNTEAFF